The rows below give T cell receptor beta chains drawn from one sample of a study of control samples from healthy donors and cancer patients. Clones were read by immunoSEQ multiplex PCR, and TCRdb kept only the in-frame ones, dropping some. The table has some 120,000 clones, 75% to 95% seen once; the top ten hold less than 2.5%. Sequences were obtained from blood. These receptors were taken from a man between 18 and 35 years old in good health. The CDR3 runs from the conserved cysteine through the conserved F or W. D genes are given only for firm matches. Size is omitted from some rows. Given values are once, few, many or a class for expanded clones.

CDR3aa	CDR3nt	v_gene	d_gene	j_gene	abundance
CASSLVGDTYLF	TGTGCCAGCAGCTTAGTGGGGGATACTTATCTCTTT	TRBV7-9	-	TRBJ1-1	once
CASSFPGQPRDEQYF	TGCGCCAGCAGCTTCCCGGGACAGCCTCGGGACGAGCAGTACTTC	TRBV5-1	TRBD1	TRBJ2-7	once
CASSPEQGFYGYTF	TGCGCCAGCAGCCCAGAACAGGGGTTCTATGGCTACACCTTC	TRBV4-1	TRBD1	TRBJ1-2	once
CASSWDRASRGTYNEQFF	TGCGCCAGCAGCTGGGACAGGGCATCTCGAGGGACCTACAATGAGCAGTTCTTC	TRBV5-1	TRBD1	TRBJ2-1	-
CASRGLTQETQYF	TGTGCCAGCAGGGGACTGACCCAAGAGACCCAGTACTTC	TRBV2	-	TRBJ2-5	-
CASSLQDASNTGELFF	TGTGCCAGCAGCTTACAGGACGCGTCGAACACCGGGGAGCTGTTTTTT	TRBV7-6	-	TRBJ2-2	-
CASSGSIGQPQHF	TGTGCCAGCAGCGGGTCGATCGGGCAGCCCCAGCATTTT	TRBV27	-	TRBJ1-5	-
CASRDNEKLFF	TGTGCCAGCAGGGATAATGAAAAACTGTTTTTT	TRBV28	-	TRBJ1-4	-
CASEGGSRPQHF	TGTGCCAGCGAGGGAGGCTCGCGGCCCCAGCATTTT	TRBV28	-	TRBJ1-5	once
CASSVGVQGTNEQFF	TGTGCCAGCAGCGTAGGGGTCCAGGGGACCAATGAGCAGTTCTTC	TRBV9	-	TRBJ2-1	-
CSVEYNGFEQFF	TGCAGCGTTGAATACAATGGGTTTGAGCAGTTCTTC	TRBV29-1	-	TRBJ2-1	-
CASSRASEANYGYTF	TGTGCCAGTAGTCGGGCCTCAGAGGCTAACTATGGCTACACCTTC	TRBV19	-	TRBJ1-2	-
CASSVDLGGYNEQFF	TGTGCCAGCAGCGTAGATCTTGGAGGCTACAATGAGCAGTTCTTC	TRBV9	-	TRBJ2-1	-
CASSQDIGGSYGYTF	TGCGCCAGCAGCCAAGATATAGGAGGGTCCTATGGCTACACCTTC	TRBV4-1	-	TRBJ1-2	-
CASSPLGYTGELFF	TGTGCCAGCAGTCCTCTCGGCTACACCGGGGAGCTGTTTTTT	TRBV6-9	-	TRBJ2-2	once
CASFVTEAFF	TGTGCCAGCTTCGTCACTGAAGCTTTCTTT	TRBV6-5	-	TRBJ1-1	few
CASSPMGEGADTQYF	TGTGCCAGCAGCCCAATGGGGGAGGGAGCAGATACGCAGTATTTT	TRBV7-2	TRBD2	TRBJ2-3	-
CASSLGNPTEIQETQYF	TGTGCCAGCAGCTTAGGGAATCCCACAGAGATCCAAGAGACCCAGTACTTC	TRBV11-3	-	TRBJ2-5	-
CASSYSALSETQYF	TGTGCCAGCAGTTACTCGGCCTTGTCAGAGACCCAGTACTTC	TRBV6-2/TRBV6-3	-	TRBJ2-5	-
CASSLRRTMNTEAFF	TGTGCCAGCAGCTTACGCCGGACCATGAACACTGAAGCTTTCTTT	TRBV13	-	TRBJ1-1	once
CASSFGGTDTQYF	TGCGCCAGCAGCTTCGGGGGCACAGATACGCAGTATTTT	TRBV5-1	-	TRBJ2-3	-
CASSMSDEKLFF	TGTGCCAGCAGTATGTCTGATGAAAAACTGTTTTTT	TRBV12-3/TRBV12-4	-	TRBJ1-4	-
CAWSRPGSSYEQYF	TGTGCCTGGAGTCGGCCAGGTAGCTCCTACGAGCAGTACTTC	TRBV30	-	TRBJ2-7	-
CASSLSTSRYNEQFF	TGCGCCAGCAGCTTGTCAACTAGCCGTTACAATGAGCAGTTCTTC	TRBV5-1	-	TRBJ2-1	-
CASSERGYNQPQHF	TGTGCCAGCAGTGAAAGGGGTTACAATCAGCCCCAGCATTTT	TRBV6-1	-	TRBJ1-5	-
CASSYGTPSGGQPQHF	TGTGCCAGCAGTTATGGGACCCCGAGCGGGGGTCAGCCCCAGCATTTT	TRBV6-5	-	TRBJ1-5	once
CATNLGPGNSPLHF	TGTGCCACAAACCTTGGACCCGGGAATTCACCCCTCCACTTT	TRBV5-6	-	TRBJ1-6	-
CATSRAPGQYNEQFF	TGTGCCACCAGCAGAGCACCGGGACAGTACAATGAGCAGTTCTTC	TRBV15	TRBD1	TRBJ2-1	-
CASSQVSRGGQREQFF	TGTGCCAGCAGCCAAGTCAGTCGGGGGGGCCAACGGGAGCAGTTCTTC	TRBV3-1/TRBV3-2	TRBD2	TRBJ2-1	-
CASSQGIYNEQFF	TGCGCCAGCAGCCAGGGCATCTACAATGAGCAGTTCTTC	TRBV4-3	-	TRBJ2-1	-
CASSYSGGYADTQYF	TGTGCCAGCAGTTACTCTGGCGGGTACGCAGATACGCAGTATTTT	TRBV6-6	-	TRBJ2-3	few